This T cell receptor beta chain was identified during a study of blood T cell repertoires in COVID-19. Study in general: COVID-19 samples, acute and convalescent, were from the United States, Italy and Spain. Sources were T cells, B-cell-depleted T cells, or PBMCs; the material itself was cDNA or gDNA.

Original data processing: For nucleated cells, counts were estimated from reference gene primer amplification. Sequencing used immunoSEQ multiplex PCR; TCRdb keeps in-frame clones, though not all of them. The D gene and trimming were derived from the DNA, and the V and J assignments and clone size from that table. The sample records roughly 140,000 clones, 70% to 90% being singletons. Sequencing was done on a sample of peripheral blood. The sequence came from a man between 65 and 85 years old with acute or convalescent COVID-19.

CDR3 in amino acids: CASSLVLEGRQETQYF. The DNA for the CDR3 is TGTGCCAGCAGCTTAGTCCTGGAGGGAAGACAAGAGACCCAGTACTTC. V is TRBV11-2 and J is TRBJ2-5, with a tentative D call TRBD2 (6 bases). Trimming removed 1 base from V and 2 bases from J, with 14 bases in between. CDR3 length equals 16 residues. Looked up from germline, CDR1 is SGHAT and CDR2 is FQNNGV.